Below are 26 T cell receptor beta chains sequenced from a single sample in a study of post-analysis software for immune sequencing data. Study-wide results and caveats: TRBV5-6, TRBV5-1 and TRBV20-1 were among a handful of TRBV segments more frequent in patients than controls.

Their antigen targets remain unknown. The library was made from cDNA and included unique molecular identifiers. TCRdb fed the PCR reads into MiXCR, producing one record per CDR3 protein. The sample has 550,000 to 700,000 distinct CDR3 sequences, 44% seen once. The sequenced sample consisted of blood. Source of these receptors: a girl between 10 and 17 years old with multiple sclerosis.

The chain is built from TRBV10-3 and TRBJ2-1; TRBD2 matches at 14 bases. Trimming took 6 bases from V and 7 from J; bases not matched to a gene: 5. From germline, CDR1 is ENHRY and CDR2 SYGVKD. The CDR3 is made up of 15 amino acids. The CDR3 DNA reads TGTGCCATCAGGGCCGGGACTAGCGGGAGTAATGAGCAGTTCTTC. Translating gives CAIRAGTSGSNEQFF.

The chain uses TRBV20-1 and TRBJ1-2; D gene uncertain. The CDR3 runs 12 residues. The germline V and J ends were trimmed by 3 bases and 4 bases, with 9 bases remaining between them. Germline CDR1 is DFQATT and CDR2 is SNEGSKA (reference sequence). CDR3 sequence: CSASSSIYGYTF. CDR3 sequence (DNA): TGCAGTGCTAGCTCCAGTATCTATGGCTACACCTTC.

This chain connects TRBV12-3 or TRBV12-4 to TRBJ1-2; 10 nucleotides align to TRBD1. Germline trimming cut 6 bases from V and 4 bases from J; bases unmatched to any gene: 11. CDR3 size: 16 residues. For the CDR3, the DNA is TGTGCCAGCAGCCCTGGTCCGGGACAGGGGATCTATGGCTACACCTTC. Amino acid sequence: CASSPGPGQGIYGYTF.

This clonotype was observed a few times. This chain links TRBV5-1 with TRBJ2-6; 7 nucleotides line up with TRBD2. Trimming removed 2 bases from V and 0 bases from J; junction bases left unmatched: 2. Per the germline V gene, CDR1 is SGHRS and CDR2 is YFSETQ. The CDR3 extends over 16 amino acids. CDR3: CASSFSGGSGANVLTF. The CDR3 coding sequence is TGCGCCAGCAGCTTTTCGGGGGGCTCTGGGGCCAACGTCCTGACTTTC.

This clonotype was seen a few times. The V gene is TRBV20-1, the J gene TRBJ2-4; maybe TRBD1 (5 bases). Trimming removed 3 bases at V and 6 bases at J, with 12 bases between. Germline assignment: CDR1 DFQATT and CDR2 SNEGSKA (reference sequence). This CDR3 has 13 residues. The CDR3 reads CSARVRQGNIQYF. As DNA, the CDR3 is TGCAGTGCTAGGGTTCGGCAGGGAAACATTCAGTACTTC.

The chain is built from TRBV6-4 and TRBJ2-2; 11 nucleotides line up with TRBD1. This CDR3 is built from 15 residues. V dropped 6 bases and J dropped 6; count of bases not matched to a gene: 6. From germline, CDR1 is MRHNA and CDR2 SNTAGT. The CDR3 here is CASSSGTGGPGELFF. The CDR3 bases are TGTGCCAGCAGCTCCGGGACAGGGGGTCCCGGGGAGCTGTTTTTT.

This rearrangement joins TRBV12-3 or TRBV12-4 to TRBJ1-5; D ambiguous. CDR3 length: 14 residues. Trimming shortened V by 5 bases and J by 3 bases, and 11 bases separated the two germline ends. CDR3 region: CASSLQTANQPQHF. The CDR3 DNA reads TGTGCCAGCAGTCTGCAGACTGCCAATCAGCCCCAGCATTTT.

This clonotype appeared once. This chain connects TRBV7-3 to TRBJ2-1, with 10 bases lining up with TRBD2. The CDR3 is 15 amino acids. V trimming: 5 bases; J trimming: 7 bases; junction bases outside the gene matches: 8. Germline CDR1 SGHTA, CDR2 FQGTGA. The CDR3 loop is CASSASGGVRNEQFF. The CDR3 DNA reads TGTGCCAGCAGCGCCAGCGGGGGGGTGAGGAATGAGCAGTTCTTC.

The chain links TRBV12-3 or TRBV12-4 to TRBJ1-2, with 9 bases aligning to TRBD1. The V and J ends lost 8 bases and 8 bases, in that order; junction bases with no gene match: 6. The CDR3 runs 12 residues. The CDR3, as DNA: TGTGCCAGCGTACAGGGGGCGAGGGGCTACACCTTC. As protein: CASVQGARGYTF.

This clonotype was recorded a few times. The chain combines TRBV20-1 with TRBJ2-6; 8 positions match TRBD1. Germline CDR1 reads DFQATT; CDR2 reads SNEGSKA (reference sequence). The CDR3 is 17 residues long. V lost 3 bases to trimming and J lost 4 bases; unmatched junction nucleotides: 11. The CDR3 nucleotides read TGCAGTGCTAGGAAGCCCCGACAGGGGCCGGGGGCCAACGTCCTGACTTTC. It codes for CSARKPRQGPGANVLTF.

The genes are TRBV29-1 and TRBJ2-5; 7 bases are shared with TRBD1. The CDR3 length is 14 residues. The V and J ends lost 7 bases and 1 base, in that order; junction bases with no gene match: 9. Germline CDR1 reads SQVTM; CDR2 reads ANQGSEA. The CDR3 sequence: CSGTTGQVQETQYF. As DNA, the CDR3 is TGCAGCGGCACGACAGGGCAAGTCCAAGAGACCCAGTACTTC.

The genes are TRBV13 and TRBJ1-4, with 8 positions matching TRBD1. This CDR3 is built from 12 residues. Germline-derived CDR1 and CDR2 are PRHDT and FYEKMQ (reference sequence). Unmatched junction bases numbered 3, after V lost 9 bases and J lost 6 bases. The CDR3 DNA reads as TGTGCCAGTTCGACAGGGGATGAAAAACTGTTTTTT. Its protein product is CASSTGDEKLFF. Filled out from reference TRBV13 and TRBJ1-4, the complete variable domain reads AAGVIQSPRHLIKEKRETATLKCYPIPRHDTVYWYQQGPGQDPQFLISFYEKMQSDKGSIPDRFSAQQFSDYHSELNMSSLELGDSALYFCASSTGDEKLFFGSGTQLSVL.

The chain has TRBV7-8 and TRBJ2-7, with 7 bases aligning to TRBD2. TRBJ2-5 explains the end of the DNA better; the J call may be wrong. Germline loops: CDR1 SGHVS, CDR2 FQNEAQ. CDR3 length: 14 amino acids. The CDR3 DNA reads TGTGCCAGCAGCTGGCTAGCGGCCGAGGAGACCCAGTACTTC. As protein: CASSWLAAEETQYF.

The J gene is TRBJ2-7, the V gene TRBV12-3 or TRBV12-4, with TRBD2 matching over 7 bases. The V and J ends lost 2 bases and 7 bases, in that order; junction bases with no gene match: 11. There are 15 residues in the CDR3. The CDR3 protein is CASSLYGLGENEQYF. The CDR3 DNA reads TGTGCCAGCAGTTTATACGGACTAGGAGAGAATGAGCAGTACTTC.

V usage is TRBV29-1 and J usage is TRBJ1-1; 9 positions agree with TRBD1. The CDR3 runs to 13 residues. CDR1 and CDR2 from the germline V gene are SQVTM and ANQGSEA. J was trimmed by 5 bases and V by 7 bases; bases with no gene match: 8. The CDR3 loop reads CSGGDRVRTEAFF. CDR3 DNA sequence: TGCAGCGGGGGGGACAGGGTGAGGACTGAAGCTTTCTTT.

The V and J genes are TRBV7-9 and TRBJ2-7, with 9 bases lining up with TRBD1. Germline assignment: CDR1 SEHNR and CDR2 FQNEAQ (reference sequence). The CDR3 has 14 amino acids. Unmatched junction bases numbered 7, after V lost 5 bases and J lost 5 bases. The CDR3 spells CASSQGTGRHEQYF. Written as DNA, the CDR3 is TGTGCCAGCAGCCAAGGGACAGGGAGGCACGAGCAGTACTTC.

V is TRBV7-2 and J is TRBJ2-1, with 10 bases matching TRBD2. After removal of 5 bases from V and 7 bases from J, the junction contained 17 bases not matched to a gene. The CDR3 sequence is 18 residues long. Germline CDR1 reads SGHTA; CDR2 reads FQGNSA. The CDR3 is CASSRLIYRLAGDNEQFF. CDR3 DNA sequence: TGTGCCAGCAGCCGACTTATATATCGGCTAGCGGGAGATAATGAGCAGTTCTTC. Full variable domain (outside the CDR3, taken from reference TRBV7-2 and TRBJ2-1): GAGVSQSPSNKVTEKGKDVELRCDPISGHTALYWYRQSLGQGLEFLIYFQGNSAPDKSGLPSDRFSAERTGGSVSTLTIQRTQQEDSAVYLCASSRLIYRLAGDNEQFFGPGTRLTVL.

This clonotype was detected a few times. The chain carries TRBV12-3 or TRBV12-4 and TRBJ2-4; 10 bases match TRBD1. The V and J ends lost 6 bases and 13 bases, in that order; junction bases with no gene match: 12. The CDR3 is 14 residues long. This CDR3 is CASSFTGTGEEQYF. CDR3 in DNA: TGTGCCAGCAGCTTTACCGGGACAGGGGAAGAGCAGTACTTC.

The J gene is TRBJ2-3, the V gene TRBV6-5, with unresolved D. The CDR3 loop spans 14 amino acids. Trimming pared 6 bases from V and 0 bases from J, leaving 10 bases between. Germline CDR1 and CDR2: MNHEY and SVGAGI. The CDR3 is CASRELSSTDTQYF. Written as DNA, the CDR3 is TGTGCCAGCAGAGAACTAAGTAGCACAGATACGCAGTATTTT.

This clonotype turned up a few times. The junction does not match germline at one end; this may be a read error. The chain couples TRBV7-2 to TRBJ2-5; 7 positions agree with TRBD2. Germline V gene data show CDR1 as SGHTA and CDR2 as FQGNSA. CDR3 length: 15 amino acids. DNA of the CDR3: TGTGCCGGCAGCTCTGGATGGACTAGCCAAGAGACCCAGTACTTC. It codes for CAGSSGWTSQETQYF.

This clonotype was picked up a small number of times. The CDR3 protein is CASSVGTGKMDTQYF. CDR3 DNA sequence: TGTGCCAGCAGCGTCGGGACAGGGAAAATGGATACGCAGTATTTT. The chain links TRBV9 to TRBJ2-3, with 9 bases aligning to TRBD1. The CDR3 length is 15 residues. Trimming cost V 2 bases and J 6 bases; bases outside gene matches: 7. Looked up from germline, CDR1 is SGDLS and CDR2 is YYNGEE.

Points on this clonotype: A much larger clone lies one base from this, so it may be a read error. DNA for the CDR3: TGTGCCAGCAGCGGGACAATCTATGGCTACACCTTC. This gives the protein CASSGTIYGYTF. V is TRBV6-1 and J is TRBJ1-2, with D perhaps TRBD1 (6 bases). V shed 6 bases and J shed 4 bases, with 9 bases lying between them. The CDR3 totals 12 residues. Germline V lookup: CDR1 MNHNS, CDR2 SASEGT.

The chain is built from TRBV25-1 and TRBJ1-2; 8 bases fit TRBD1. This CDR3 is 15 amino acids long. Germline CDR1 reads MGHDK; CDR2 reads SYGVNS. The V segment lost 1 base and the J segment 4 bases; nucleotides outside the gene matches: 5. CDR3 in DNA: TGTGCCAGCAGTGAATCCGGGACAGGAGTCTATGGCTACACCTTC. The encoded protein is CASSESGTGVYGYTF.

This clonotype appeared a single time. CDR3 amino acids: CASSLGGGLTDTQYF. For the CDR3, the DNA is TGCGCCAGCAGCTTGGGGGGAGGACTCACAGATACGCAGTATTTT. The chain joins TRBV5-1 to TRBJ2-3; TRBD2 is a possible D gene (6 bases). V gave up 0 bases and J gave up 2 bases, with 10 bases separating them. The CDR3 extends over 15 amino acids. Germline lookup yields CDR1 SGHRS and CDR2 YFSETQ.

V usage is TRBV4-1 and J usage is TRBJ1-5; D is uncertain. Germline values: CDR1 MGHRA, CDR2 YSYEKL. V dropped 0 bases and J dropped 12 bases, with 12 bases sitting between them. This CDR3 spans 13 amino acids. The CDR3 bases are TGCGCCAGCAGCCAAGATTATACCCGGGACCAGCATTTT. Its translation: CASSQDYTRDQHF.

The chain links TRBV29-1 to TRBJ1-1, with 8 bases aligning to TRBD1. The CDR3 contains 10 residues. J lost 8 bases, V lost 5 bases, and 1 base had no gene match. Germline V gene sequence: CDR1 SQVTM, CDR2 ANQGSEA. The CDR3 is CSVWTGEAFF. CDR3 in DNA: TGCAGCGTTTGGACAGGGGAAGCTTTCTTT.